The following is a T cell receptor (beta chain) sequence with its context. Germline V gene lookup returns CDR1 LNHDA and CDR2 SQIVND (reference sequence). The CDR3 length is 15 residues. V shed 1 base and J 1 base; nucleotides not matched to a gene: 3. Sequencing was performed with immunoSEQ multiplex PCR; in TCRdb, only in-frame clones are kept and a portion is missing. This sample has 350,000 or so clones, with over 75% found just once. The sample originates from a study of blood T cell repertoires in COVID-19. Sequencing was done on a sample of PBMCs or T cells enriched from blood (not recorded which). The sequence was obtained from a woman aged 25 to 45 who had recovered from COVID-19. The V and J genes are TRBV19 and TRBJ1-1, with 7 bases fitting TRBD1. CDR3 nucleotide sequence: TGTGCCAGTAGTATAGTGGCAGGGGGGAACACTGAAGCTTTCTTT. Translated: CASSIVAGGNTEAFF.